The 14 T cell receptor beta chains in this list originate from one sample, sequenced in a study of CD8 T cells in ankylosing spondylitis. TCRdb re-derived calls from the 5' RACE reads in MiXCR, one entry per CDR3 protein. In the table there are 250,000 or so distinct CDR3 sequences, 15% to 20% of which are singletons. Sequencing was performed on blood, either unsorted or a sorted T cell fraction (not recorded which). These receptors originate from a male donor with ankylosing spondylitis or in good health (not recorded which).

V and J are TRBV7-6 and TRBJ2-1, with 9 bases matching TRBD2. V shed 5 bases and J 7 bases; nucleotides not matched to a gene: 9. Germline loops: CDR1 SGHVS, CDR2 FNYEAQ. CDR3 size: 15 residues. CDR3 protein: CASSISGRESNEQFF. Written as DNA, the CDR3 is TGTGCCAGCAGCATTAGCGGGAGAGAAAGTAATGAGCAGTTCTTC.

V is TRBV20-1 and J is TRBJ2-3; weak D call: TRBD2 (6 bases). V was clipped by 5 bases and J by 5 bases, with 14 bases between them. There are 13 residues in the CDR3. In germline, CDR1 is DFQATT, CDR2 SNEGSKA (reference sequence). CDR3 protein: CSARPLGGDTQYF. Written as DNA, the CDR3 is TGCAGTGCTCGCCCTCTGGGGGGAGATACGCAGTATTTT.

This clonotype was observed a handful of times. The rearrangement uses TRBV20-1 and TRBJ2-7; 10 positions agree with TRBD2. Looked up from germline, CDR1 is DFQATT and CDR2 is SNEGSKA (reference sequence). CDR3 length: 15 amino acids. J gave up 3 bases and V 6 bases, and 11 bases lay outside the gene matches. DNA for the CDR3: TGCAGTGCAAAAGCCGGACTAGCGGAGATCTACGAGCAGTACTTC. Protein product: CSAKAGLAEIYEQYF.

This clonotype was found a few times. The chain couples TRBV29-1 to TRBJ2-7, with TRBD2 matching 15 bases. V trimming: 6 bases; J trimming: 1 base; junction bases outside the gene matches: 10. The length of the CDR3 is 17 residues. The V gene's germline CDR1 is SQVTM and CDR2 ANQGSEA. The CDR3 DNA sequence: TGCAGCGTCTGGTTGGGGACTAGCGGGAGGTCGTCCTACGAGCAGTACTTC. Amino acids: CSVWLGTSGRSSYEQYF.

There are a few counts of this clonotype. The chain couples TRBV9 to TRBJ2-7; TRBD2 aligns across 10 bases. The germline CDR1 and CDR2 sequences are SGDLS and YYNGEE. With 3 bases clipped from V and 2 bases from J, the junction kept 5 bases outside the gene matches. This CDR3 contains 15 residues. CDR3 amino acids: CASSAGAGGPYEQYF. CDR3 bases: TGTGCCAGCAGCGCTGGAGCGGGAGGGCCCTACGAGCAGTACTTC.

Ten or more counts support this clonotype. The chain uses TRBV6-1 and TRBJ2-5, with D hard to call. V dropped 7 bases and J dropped 2 bases, with 11 bases sitting between them. The CDR3 covers 13 residues. Germline values: CDR1 MNHNS, CDR2 SASEGT. The CDR3 DNA sequence: TGTGCCAGCACCCCCGCGGAACAAGAGACCCAGTACTTC. It is translated as CASTPAEQETQYF.

This clonotype was observed many times. The chain uses TRBV20-1 and TRBJ2-7, with D uncertain. Germline V gives CDR1 DFQATT, CDR2 SNEGSKA (reference sequence). The CDR3 covers 15 residues. V was cut by 3 bases and J by 0 bases, with 15 bases left in between. CDR3 protein: CSARFPGKSSYEQYF. The CDR3 DNA sequence: TGCAGTGCTAGGTTCCCCGGTAAAAGCTCCTACGAGCAGTACTTC.

J is TRBJ2-2 and V is TRBV4-1, with D maybe TRBD2 (5 bases). Germline V CDR1 and CDR2: MGHRA, YSYEKL. V was pared by 2 bases and J by 3 bases, with 7 bases between. The CDR3 extends over 14 amino acids. The CDR3 nucleotides are TGCGCCAGCAGCCAAAAGGAGGACACCGGGGAGCTGTTTTTT. Translated: CASSQKEDTGELFF.

This clonotype was seen ten or more times. The J gene is TRBJ2-7, the V gene TRBV12-3 or TRBV12-4, with 10 positions matching TRBD2. J gave up 6 bases and V 6 bases, and 11 bases lay outside the gene matches. There are 15 residues in the CDR3. The CDR3 DNA reads TGTGCCAGCAGCCCCTCCCCTAGCGGGGGTGGCGAGCAGTACTTC. The encoded protein is CASSPSPSGGGEQYF.

The chain joins TRBV6-5 to TRBJ2-7; 9 bases align to TRBD2. J gave up 2 bases and V 0 bases, and 11 bases lay outside the gene matches. This CDR3 is 18 amino acids long. Looked up from germline, CDR1 is MNHEY and CDR2 is SVGAGI. CDR3 protein: CASSYSGAASGNTYEQYF. The CDR3 coding sequence is TGTGCCAGCAGTTACTCGGGGGCCGCTAGCGGGAATACCTACGAGCAGTACTTC.

This clonotype has more than one count but fewer than ten. This rearrangement joins TRBV5-6 to TRBJ2-3; TRBD1 is a possible D gene (6 bases). This CDR3 comprises 14 residues. V was cut by 2 bases and J by 6 bases, with 13 bases left in between. Germline V CDR1 and CDR2: SGHDT, YYEEEE. The CDR3 protein is CASSFDGQGDTQYF. CDR3 nucleotide sequence: TGTGCCAGCAGCTTTGACGGGCAGGGGGATACGCAGTATTTT.

This rearrangement joins TRBV6-2 or TRBV6-3 to TRBJ2-2; the match to TRBD2 covers 10 bases. CDR3 size: 17 residues. V dropped 5 bases and J dropped 7; count of bases not matched to a gene: 13. CDR1 and CDR2 (germline): MNHEY, SVGEGT. Here the CDR3 reads CASSNGLAGGLGGELFF. Written as DNA, the CDR3 is TGTGCCAGCAGTAATGGATTAGCGGGAGGCCTTGGCGGGGAGCTGTTTTTT.

This chain uses TRBV4-3 with TRBJ2-1, with D possibly TRBD2 on 6 matching bases. This CDR3 comprises 18 residues. The germline V gene encodes CDR1 LGHNA and CDR2 YSLEER. V was pared by 0 bases and J by 1 base, with 16 bases between. CDR3 in amino acids: CASSQDRLLAGSYNEQFF. CDR3 nucleotide sequence: TGCGCCAGCAGCCAAGATCGCCTACTTGCGGGGTCCTACAATGAGCAGTTCTTC.

The gene calls are TRBV2 and TRBJ2-7, with 10 nucleotides matching TRBD1. J lost 4 bases, V lost 3 bases, and 6 bases had no gene match. Germline values: CDR1 SNHLY, CDR2 FYNNEI. This CDR3 is 15 amino acids long. CDR3 sequence (DNA): TGTGCCAGCAGTGAGGGGGACAGGGGAAGTTACGAGCAGTACTTC. It codes for CASSEGDRGSYEQYF. The full variable domain, its missing parts supplied by reference TRBV2 and TRBJ2-7, is EPEVTQTPSHQVTQMGQEVILRCVPISNHLYFYWYRQILGQKVEFLVSFYNNEISEKSEIFDDQFSVERPDGSNFTLKIRSTKLEDSAMYFCASSEGDRGSYEQYFGPGTRLTVT.